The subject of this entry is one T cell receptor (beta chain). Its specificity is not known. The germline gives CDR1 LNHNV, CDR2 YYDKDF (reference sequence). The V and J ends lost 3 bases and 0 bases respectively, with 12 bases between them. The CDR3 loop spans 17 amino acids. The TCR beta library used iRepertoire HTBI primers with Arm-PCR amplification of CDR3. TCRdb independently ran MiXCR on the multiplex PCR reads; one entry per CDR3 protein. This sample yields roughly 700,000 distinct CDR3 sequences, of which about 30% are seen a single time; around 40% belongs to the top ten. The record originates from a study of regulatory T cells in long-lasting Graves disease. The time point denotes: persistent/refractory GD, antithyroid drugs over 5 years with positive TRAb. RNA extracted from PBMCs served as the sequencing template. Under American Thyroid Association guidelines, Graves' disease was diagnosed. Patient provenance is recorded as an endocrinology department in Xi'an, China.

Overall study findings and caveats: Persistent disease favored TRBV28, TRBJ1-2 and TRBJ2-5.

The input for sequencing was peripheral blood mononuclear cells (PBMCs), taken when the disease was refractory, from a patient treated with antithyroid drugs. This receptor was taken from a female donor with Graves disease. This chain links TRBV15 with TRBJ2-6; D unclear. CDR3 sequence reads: CATSSHDRPSGANVLTF. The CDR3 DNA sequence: TGTGCCACCAGCAGCCATGATCGCCCCTCTGGGGCCAACGTCCTGACTTTC.